These T cell receptor beta chains were read from a single sample in a study of beta chain features in type 1 diabetes. Profiling relied on immunoSEQ multiplex PCR, and the TCRdb table lists in-frame clones only, not all of them. The table has 400,000 to 600,000 clones, about 29% seen once. Sample: naive CD4+ T cells from blood. These receptors were collected from a man between 18 and 29 years old in good health. Both conserved end residues are part of each CDR3.

V gene,CDR3 protein
TRBV18,CASSPADFHEQYF
TRBV5-1,CASSFASGRVNEQFF
TRBV2,CASSETMPTNEKLFF
TRBV29-1,CSVLRDRGPGELFF
TRBV30,CAWSVLLAGGDEQFF
TRBV10-3,CATGTSSTDTQYF
TRBV4-1,CASSQDLVGHEQYF
TRBV7-2,CASRMWDEQFF
TRBV23-1,CASSQPPDRLAKNIQYF
TRBV19,CASSNEVAKNIQYF
TRBV7-2,CASSVDSSGPYEQYF
TRBV20-1,CSASLSNEQFF
TRBV28,CASSPGGDHEQYF
TRBV9,CASSRLASTDTQYF
TRBV5-6,CASSLAVDRGLDQPQHF
TRBV10-3,CAIDEGASYNEQFF
TRBV30,CAWSVLSGNTIYF
TRBV7-9,CASSPDRAYEQYF
TRBV30,CAWSRGEWATNEKLFF
TRBV28,CASSLPGGASKNIQYF
TRBV30,CAGKDSLFSSGANVLTF
TRBV2,CASSDGSGRTGYEQYF
TRBV4-3,CASSQRDSHEQYF
TRBV6-5,CASSGLGAYNEQFF
TRBV10-3,CAISEGPATSYEQYF
TRBV10-3,CAINRVLGAEQFF
TRBV30,CAWSPDSYNEQFF
TRBV29-1,CSGDSGSDEQFF
TRBV18,CASSPVGTSHEQFF
TRBV28,CASSFRMRLRGYGGYNEQFF
TRBV7-6,CASSLRGYTDTQYF
TRBV30,CAWRDRGLNNEQFF
TRBV6-1,CASGRTSLTDTQYF
TRBV7-9,CASSRRGGAHEQFF
TRBV29-1,CSVGAGGSYGYTF
TRBV10-3,CAISGLAGGGNEQFF
TRBV28,CASSLQASGTYEQYF
TRBV9,CASSVETVSEQFF
TRBV29-1,CSVAGTGGADTQYF
TRBV25-1,CASTNHPGTGGRDEQFF
TRBV2,CASTMGSQPQHF
TRBV9,CASSVATSGTYNEQFF
TRBV11-2,CASSPRLAGAHEQFF
TRBV4-1,CASSQIQGLYEQYF
TRBV29-1,CSVSGRNQPQHF
TRBV9,CASSEGRTGTDRNTEAFF
TRBV30,CAWCRDTYNEQFF
TRBV9,CASSVAGYNEQFF
TRBV6-6,CASSRRVSAKNIQYF
TRBV11-2,CASSQGTPTGELFF
TRBV30,CAWSVRQENTGELFF
TRBV7-9,CASSSRGVEKLFF
TRBV9,CASSVTVTDTQYF
TRBV30,CAWSITGDEQYF